These 3 T cell receptor beta chains were all obtained from the same sample, sequenced in a study of cytomegalovirus exposure and HLA in healthy donors. PCR used 60 Vbeta primers and 13 Jbeta primers. TCRdb's copy holds only in-frame clones and misses some; the assay was immunoSEQ multiplex PCR. The repertoire holds about 170,000 clones, around 74% seen once, with about 3.4% in the top ten. Sequences were obtained from PBMCs. These receptors were taken from a female donor in good health and CMV-seronegative.

The V and J genes are TRBV29-1 and TRBJ1-1; D uncertain. The CDR3 loop spans 13 amino acids. Per the germline V gene, CDR1 is SQVTM and CDR2 is ANQGSEA. Deletions cut 4 bases from V and 0 bases from J, with 9 bases between. Here the CDR3 DNA reads TGCAGCGTTGTAGTCGGGATGAACACTGAAGCTTTCTTT. Protein product: CSVVVGMNTEAFF.

The chain links TRBV4-2 to TRBJ1-2, with no clear D. The germline V and J ends were trimmed by 0 bases and 1 base, with 15 bases remaining between them. The CDR3 totals 17 residues. Germline-derived CDR1 and CDR2 are LGHNA and YNFKEQ. The CDR3 DNA reads as TGTGCCAGCAGCCAAGATCACGGCCACAGAGTTAACTATGGCTACACCTTC. Protein sequence: CASSQDHGHRVNYGYTF.

V is TRBV2 and J is TRBJ2-7; D is perhaps TRBD2 (5 bases). CDR1 is SNHLY and CDR2 is FYNNEI in the germline V gene. V was trimmed by 3 bases and J by 5 bases, leaving 20 bases between them. This CDR3 region has 16 residues. CDR3 coding DNA: TGTGCCAGCAGTGATAGAGTTCTAGCCAGGATCAACGAGCAGTACTTC. It translates to CASSDRVLARINEQYF.